These T cell receptor beta chains were read from a single sample in a study of shared clonotypes between healthy human individuals. The protocol was immunoSEQ multiplex PCR, while the TCRdb copy is restricted to in-frame clones and leaves out a portion. The repertoire holds roughly 300,000 clones, with over 75% as singletons. Sequenced input: memory CD8+ T cells sorted from blood. Receptors were obtained from a man aged 18 to 35 in good health. Each CDR3 is given with its conserved first and last residue. The D gene is left open where the match is weak. For some rows the clone size is stated as once, few or many, or as a class when expanded; others skip it.

d_gene: -
v_gene: TRBV20-1
j_gene: TRBJ2-7
abundance: -
CDR3aa: CSARQLYEQYF
CDR3nt: TGCAGTGCTAGACAGCTCTACGAGCAGTACTTC

d_gene: TRBD1
v_gene: TRBV6-1
j_gene: TRBJ1-2
abundance: -
CDR3aa: CASSHQGAGYGYTF
CDR3nt: TGTGCCAGCAGCCATCAGGGGGCTGGATATGGCTACACCTTC

d_gene: -
v_gene: TRBV19
j_gene: TRBJ1-1
abundance: -
CDR3aa: CASSIREDLNTEAFF
CDR3nt: TGTGCCAGTAGTATCAGGGAGGACCTGAACACTGAAGCTTTCTTT

d_gene: -
v_gene: TRBV27
j_gene: TRBJ2-7
abundance: -
CDR3aa: CASSLTATYEQYF
CDR3nt: TGTGCCAGCAGTTTAACAGCAACCTACGAGCAGTACTTC

d_gene: -
v_gene: TRBV7-8
j_gene: TRBJ2-1
abundance: -
CDR3aa: CASSSGTRSYNEQFF
CDR3nt: TGTGCCAGCAGCTCTGGGACTCGCTCCTACAATGAGCAGTTCTTC

d_gene: -
v_gene: TRBV7-2
j_gene: TRBJ1-2
abundance: once
CDR3aa: CASSSSPWGANYGYTF
CDR3nt: TGTGCCAGCAGCTCATCCCCGTGGGGAGCTAACTATGGCTACACCTTC

d_gene: -
v_gene: TRBV28
j_gene: TRBJ1-5
abundance: -
CDR3aa: CAGRGGSNQPQHF
CDR3nt: TGTGCCGGCCGGGGCGGTAGCAATCAGCCCCAGCATTTT

d_gene: -
v_gene: TRBV28
j_gene: TRBJ2-1
abundance: -
CDR3aa: CASSFQGSSYNEQFF
CDR3nt: TGTGCCAGCAGTTTTCAGGGGAGCTCCTACAATGAGCAGTTCTTC

d_gene: -
v_gene: TRBV7-9
j_gene: TRBJ1-4
abundance: -
CDR3aa: CASSPPGRAEKLFF
CDR3nt: TGTGCCAGCAGCCCCCCCGGGCGGGCTGAAAAACTGTTTTTT

d_gene: TRBD1
v_gene: TRBV5-1
j_gene: TRBJ2-7
abundance: -
CDR3aa: CASSFTQGVYEQYF
CDR3nt: TGCGCCAGCAGCTTTACCCAGGGGGTCTACGAGCAGTACTTC

d_gene: -
v_gene: TRBV11-2
j_gene: TRBJ1-4
abundance: -
CDR3aa: CASSQFPWGNEKLFF
CDR3nt: TGTGCCAGCAGCCAATTCCCCTGGGGTAATGAAAAACTGTTTTTT

d_gene: TRBD2
v_gene: TRBV11-2
j_gene: TRBJ2-2
abundance: -
CDR3aa: CASSSPSGTNTGELFF
CDR3nt: TGTGCCAGCAGCTCTCCTAGCGGGACGAACACCGGGGAGCTGTTTTTT

d_gene: -
v_gene: TRBV10-1
j_gene: TRBJ2-3
abundance: -
CDR3aa: CASSPEGLYTDTQYF
CDR3nt: TGCGCCAGCAGCCCAGAGGGACTTTACACAGATACGCAGTATTTT